This is a list of T cell receptor beta chains from one sample in a study of T cell responses to AZD1222 COVID-19 vaccine. Clones were sequenced by immunoSEQ multiplex PCR, and TCRdb holds only the in-frame ones, with some missing. This sample carries about 120,000 clones, approximately 93% of them seen once, and the ten largest clones take approximately 4.8%. Sample: peripheral blood, taken on day 0 of AZD1222 vaccination. The source of these receptors is an adult in good health. Both conserved end residues are part of each CDR3. The order of the fields is clone size, J gene, V gene, D gene, CDR3 protein, CDR3 DNA. D genes are given only for firm matches. The size of a clone is reported for some rows only, either as once, few or many, or as a class for expanded clones.

clone size: -
J gene: TRBJ1-6
V gene: TRBV15
D gene: -
CDR3 protein: CATSRDVGNSPLHF
CDR3 DNA: TGTGCCACCAGCAGGGACGTCGGAAATTCACCCCTCCACTTT

clone size: -
J gene: TRBJ2-7
V gene: TRBV28
D gene: -
CDR3 protein: CASSLTAPYEQYF
CDR3 DNA: TGTGCCAGCAGTTTGACAGCACCCTACGAGCAGTACTTC

clone size: -
J gene: TRBJ1-1
V gene: TRBV7-8
D gene: TRBD1
CDR3 protein: CASSHRDRNTEAFF
CDR3 DNA: TGTGCCAGCAGCCACCGGGACAGAAACACTGAAGCTTTCTTT

clone size: -
J gene: TRBJ1-5
V gene: TRBV19
D gene: -
CDR3 protein: CASSGSNQPQHF
CDR3 DNA: TGTGCCAGTAGTGGGAGCAATCAGCCCCAGCATTTT

clone size: -
J gene: TRBJ1-2
V gene: TRBV6-5
D gene: TRBD1
CDR3 protein: CASSWEQGAPNYGYTF
CDR3 DNA: TGTGCCAGCAGTTGGGAACAGGGGGCCCCTAACTATGGCTACACCTTC

clone size: -
J gene: TRBJ2-5
V gene: TRBV20-1
D gene: TRBD2
CDR3 protein: CSASLPSGGAQETQYF
CDR3 DNA: TGCAGTGCTAGTTTGCCTAGCGGGGGGGCCCAGGAGACCCAGTACTTC

clone size: -
J gene: TRBJ1-6
V gene: TRBV5-6
D gene: -
CDR3 protein: CASSFMGYVNSPLHF
CDR3 DNA: TGTGCCAGCAGCTTCATGGGGTACGTGAATTCACCCCTCCACTTT

clone size: -
J gene: TRBJ1-2
V gene: TRBV11-1
D gene: TRBD1
CDR3 protein: CASSLTRDSYGYTF
CDR3 DNA: TGTGCCAGCAGCCTCACCAGGGACAGCTATGGCTACACCTTC

clone size: -
J gene: TRBJ2-1
V gene: TRBV28
D gene: -
CDR3 protein: CATLGGYTYNEQFF
CDR3 DNA: TGTGCCACCCTAGGGGGGTATACCTACAATGAGCAGTTCTTC

clone size: -
J gene: TRBJ2-5
V gene: TRBV7-6
D gene: TRBD2
CDR3 protein: CASSWRGGGETQYF
CDR3 DNA: TGTGCCAGCAGTTGGCGGGGGGGCGGGGAGACCCAGTACTTC

clone size: -
J gene: TRBJ2-3
V gene: TRBV7-6
D gene: -
CDR3 protein: CASSPPVWGAGDTQYF
CDR3 DNA: TGTGCCAGCAGCCCCCCGGTCTGGGGGGCTGGAGATACGCAGTATTTT

clone size: -
J gene: TRBJ1-3
V gene: TRBV20-1
D gene: -
CDR3 protein: CSASLLGSGNTIYF
CDR3 DNA: TGCAGTGCTAGTCTGCTAGGCTCTGGAAACACCATATATTTT

clone size: -
J gene: TRBJ2-7
V gene: TRBV3-1/TRBV3-2
D gene: -
CDR3 protein: CASSQDWQHPYEQYF
CDR3 DNA: TGTGCCAGCAGCCAAGATTGGCAGCACCCCTACGAGCAGTACTTC

clone size: -
J gene: TRBJ2-1
V gene: TRBV10-3
D gene: TRBD2
CDR3 protein: CAISELTSEYNEQFF
CDR3 DNA: TGTGCCATCAGTGAACTCACTAGCGAGTACAATGAGCAGTTCTTC

clone size: -
J gene: TRBJ1-1
V gene: TRBV12-5
D gene: -
CDR3 protein: CASGSQLRAFF
CDR3 DNA: TGTGCTAGTGGTTCTCAACTACGAGCTTTCTTT

clone size: -
J gene: TRBJ2-3
V gene: TRBV27
D gene: -
CDR3 protein: CASSWGGTDTQYF
CDR3 DNA: TGTGCCAGCAGTTGGGGCGGCACAGATACGCAGTATTTT

clone size: -
J gene: TRBJ1-1
V gene: TRBV6-5
D gene: -
CDR3 protein: CASSYSPPTGSKAFF
CDR3 DNA: TGTGCCAGCAGTTACTCCCCTCCGACCGGATCTAAAGCTTTCTTT

clone size: -
J gene: TRBJ2-3
V gene: TRBV5-6
D gene: -
CDR3 protein: CASSSYRQPLDTQYF
CDR3 DNA: TGTGCCAGCAGCTCATATCGACAGCCGTTGGATACGCAGTATTTT

clone size: -
J gene: TRBJ2-1
V gene: TRBV3-1/TRBV3-2
D gene: -
CDR3 protein: CASSHTPMRQDNEQFF
CDR3 DNA: TGTGCCAGCAGCCACACCCCCATGAGGCAGGACAATGAGCAGTTCTTC

clone size: -
J gene: TRBJ1-3
V gene: TRBV15
D gene: -
CDR3 protein: CATSRVPARFSGNTIYF
CDR3 DNA: TGTGCCACCAGCAGAGTCCCGGCACGCTTCTCTGGAAACACCATATATTTT

clone size: -
J gene: TRBJ1-3
V gene: TRBV13
D gene: -
CDR3 protein: CASSRWNTGAGGNTIYF
CDR3 DNA: TGTGCCAGCAGCCGCTGGAACACCGGGGCGGGGGGAAACACCATATATTTT

clone size: -
J gene: TRBJ2-7
V gene: TRBV5-6
D gene: -
CDR3 protein: CASSLTDEQYF
CDR3 DNA: TGTGCCAGCAGCTTGACGGACGAGCAGTACTTC

clone size: -
J gene: TRBJ2-3
V gene: TRBV6-4
D gene: TRBD2
CDR3 protein: CASSELAGGFDTQYF
CDR3 DNA: TGTGCCAGCAGTGAACTAGCGGGGGGTTTTGATACGCAGTATTTT

clone size: -
J gene: TRBJ2-7
V gene: TRBV5-1
D gene: TRBD1
CDR3 protein: CASSLGQGFNEQYF
CDR3 DNA: TGCGCCAGCAGCTTGGGACAGGGATTTAACGAGCAGTACTTC

clone size: -
J gene: TRBJ1-1
V gene: TRBV29-1
D gene: -
CDR3 protein: CSVEGEGLNTEAFF
CDR3 DNA: TGCAGCGTTGAAGGGGAGGGGTTGAACACTGAAGCTTTCTTT

clone size: -
J gene: TRBJ1-1
V gene: TRBV7-2
D gene: -
CDR3 protein: CASRRRRTDYPDTEAFF
CDR3 DNA: TGTGCCAGCAGACGGCGGAGGACCGACTACCCCGACACTGAAGCTTTCTTT

clone size: -
J gene: TRBJ2-7
V gene: TRBV7-6
D gene: TRBD1
CDR3 protein: CASSGQAITNYEQYF
CDR3 DNA: TGTGCCAGCAGCGGACAGGCTATAACTAACTACGAGCAGTACTTC

clone size: -
J gene: TRBJ2-1
V gene: TRBV27
D gene: -
CDR3 protein: CASSLSFIGWGSESRYAYNEQFF
CDR3 DNA: TGTGCCAGCAGTTTAAGTTTCATCGGGTGGGGATCCGAGTCTCGTTACGCCTACAATGAGCAGTTCTTC

clone size: once
J gene: TRBJ1-6
V gene: TRBV5-4
D gene: -
CDR3 protein: CASSLAVFGQGGNSPLHF
CDR3 DNA: TGTGCCAGCAGCTTGGCCGTTTTTGGCCAAGGGGGGAATTCACCCCTCCACTTT

clone size: -
J gene: TRBJ1-5
V gene: TRBV7-9
D gene: -
CDR3 protein: CASSLGGRTPQHF
CDR3 DNA: TGTGCCAGCAGCTTAGGGGGACGGACCCCCCAGCATTTT

clone size: -
J gene: TRBJ1-3
V gene: TRBV5-1
D gene: -
CDR3 protein: CASSLEVRGGNTIYF
CDR3 DNA: TGCGCCAGCAGCTTGGAAGTCAGGGGAGGAAACACCATATATTTT

clone size: once
J gene: TRBJ1-4
V gene: TRBV25-1
D gene: -
CDR3 protein: CASSPRGNEKLFF
CDR3 DNA: TGTGCCAGCAGTCCCAGGGGAAATGAAAAACTGTTTTTT

clone size: few
J gene: TRBJ1-1
V gene: TRBV12-3/TRBV12-4
D gene: -
CDR3 protein: CASSLGVQAEAFF
CDR3 DNA: TGTGCCAGCAGTTTAGGGGTCCAGGCTGAAGCTTTCTTT

clone size: -
J gene: TRBJ2-7
V gene: TRBV27
D gene: TRBD1
CDR3 protein: CASSKGQGTYEQYF
CDR3 DNA: TGTGCCAGCAGTAAGGGACAGGGCACCTACGAGCAGTACTTC

clone size: -
J gene: TRBJ2-5
V gene: TRBV25-1
D gene: -
CDR3 protein: CASSGSQGIRETQYF
CDR3 DNA: TGTGCCAGCAGTGGAAGTCAGGGGATTCGGGAGACCCAGTACTTC

clone size: -
J gene: TRBJ2-3
V gene: TRBV6-5
D gene: TRBD2
CDR3 protein: CASRPGLAETDTQYF
CDR3 DNA: TGTGCCAGCAGGCCGGGACTAGCGGAAACAGATACGCAGTATTTT

clone size: few
J gene: TRBJ2-6
V gene: TRBV6-4
D gene: -
CDR3 protein: CASSELKGPGANVLTF
CDR3 DNA: TGTGCCAGCAGTGAATTAAAGGGGCCTGGGGCCAACGTCCTGACTTTC

clone size: once
J gene: TRBJ2-7
V gene: TRBV15
D gene: TRBD2
CDR3 protein: CATSRRGSGGSYEQYF
CDR3 DNA: TGTGCCACCAGCAGGAGGGGTAGCGGGGGCTCCTACGAGCAGTACTTC

clone size: -
J gene: TRBJ1-1
V gene: TRBV27
D gene: TRBD1
CDR3 protein: CASSFLGQGKNTEAFF
CDR3 DNA: TGTGCCAGCAGTTTCCTGGGACAGGGGAAGAACACTGAAGCTTTCTTT

clone size: -
J gene: TRBJ2-1
V gene: TRBV10-1
D gene: TRBD2
CDR3 protein: CASSAVGLAGSSSYNEQFF
CDR3 DNA: TGCGCCAGCAGTGCGGTTGGACTAGCGGGGTCGAGCTCCTACAATGAGCAGTTCTTC

clone size: few
J gene: TRBJ1-4
V gene: TRBV21-1
D gene: -
CDR3 protein: CASSTITGFNEKLFF
CDR3 DNA: TGTGCCAGCAGCACAATCACAGGGTTTAATGAAAAACTGTTTTTT

clone size: -
J gene: TRBJ2-6
V gene: TRBV4-2
D gene: -
CDR3 protein: CASSQEEGFSGANVLTF
CDR3 DNA: TGTGCCAGCAGCCAAGAGGAAGGTTTCTCTGGGGCCAACGTCCTGACTTTC

clone size: -
J gene: TRBJ1-2
V gene: TRBV7-2
D gene: TRBD1
CDR3 protein: CASSLDRGRAAYTF
CDR3 DNA: TGTGCCAGCAGCTTAGACAGGGGGCGCGCTGCCTACACCTTC

clone size: -
J gene: TRBJ2-1
V gene: TRBV12-5
D gene: TRBD2
CDR3 protein: CASGLSGGTSYNEQFF
CDR3 DNA: TGTGCTAGTGGTTTAAGCGGGGGGACCTCCTACAATGAGCAGTTCTTC

clone size: once
J gene: TRBJ1-6
V gene: TRBV15
D gene: -
CDR3 protein: CATSPQGNSPLHF
CDR3 DNA: TGTGCCACCAGTCCCCAGGGGAATTCACCCCTCCACTTT

clone size: -
J gene: TRBJ1-5
V gene: TRBV9
D gene: TRBD1
CDR3 protein: CASSLLGQYIFFGNQPQHF
CDR3 DNA: TGTGCCAGCAGCCTCCTGGGACAGTATATTTTTTTTGGCAATCAGCCCCAGCATTTT

clone size: -
J gene: TRBJ2-1
V gene: TRBV7-2
D gene: -
CDR3 protein: CASSPGTASYNEQFF
CDR3 DNA: TGTGCCAGCAGCCCCGGGACTGCGTCCTACAATGAGCAGTTCTTC

clone size: -
J gene: TRBJ2-7
V gene: TRBV7-2
D gene: TRBD2
CDR3 protein: CASSLTGGGLYEQYF
CDR3 DNA: TGTGCCAGCAGCTTAACCGGTGGGGGACTATACGAGCAGTACTTC

clone size: -
J gene: TRBJ1-1
V gene: TRBV10-3
D gene: -
CDR3 protein: CAISERPGMNTEAFF
CDR3 DNA: TGTGCCATCAGTGAGAGGCCAGGCATGAACACTGAAGCTTTCTTT

clone size: -
J gene: TRBJ2-3
V gene: TRBV5-1
D gene: TRBD2
CDR3 protein: CASSFRTSGGAPDTQYF
CDR3 DNA: TGCGCCAGCAGCTTCAGGACTAGCGGGGGGGCCCCAGATACGCAGTATTTT

clone size: once
J gene: TRBJ1-1
V gene: TRBV7-2
D gene: -
CDR3 protein: CASSSRWGTGTEAFF
CDR3 DNA: TGTGCCAGCAGCTCTCGTTGGGGCACGGGCACTGAAGCTTTCTTT

clone size: -
J gene: TRBJ2-3
V gene: TRBV5-1
D gene: TRBD2
CDR3 protein: CASSLRLAGGTDTQYF
CDR3 DNA: TGCGCCAGCAGCCTACGACTAGCGGGGGGCACGGATACGCAGTATTTT

clone size: -
J gene: TRBJ1-5
V gene: TRBV4-3
D gene: -
CDR3 protein: CASSQYRVSNQPQHF
CDR3 DNA: TGCGCCAGCAGCCAATACCGGGTTAGCAATCAGCCCCAGCATTTT

clone size: -
J gene: TRBJ2-2
V gene: TRBV4-3
D gene: -
CDR3 protein: CASSQDSTGELFF
CDR3 DNA: TGCGCCAGCAGCCAAGATAGCACCGGGGAGCTGTTTTTT